The sample holds a few counts of the clone carrying this T cell receptor beta chain. These data belong to a study of blood T cell repertoires in COVID-19. Profiling relied on immunoSEQ multiplex PCR, and the TCRdb table lists in-frame clones only, not all of them. This table holds more than 250,000 clones, around 90% found once. V was shortened by 8 bases and J by 5 bases, with 12 bases between the two germline ends. The CDR3 extends over 12 amino acids. In germline, CDR1 is SNHLY, CDR2 FYNNEI. The sequenced sample was peripheral blood. This chain connects TRBV2 to TRBJ2-5, with D perhaps matching TRBD2 (5 bases). This clonotype originated in a man aged 45-65 years with active or convalescent COVID-19. CDR3 sequence reads: CASLTTGETQYF. CDR3 nucleotides: TGTGCCAGCCTTACTACGGGGGAGACCCAGTACTTC.